The 29 T cell receptor beta chains reported below all come from one sample, sequenced in a study of T cells after yellow fever vaccination. Each CDR3 protein gets one entry after TCRdb re-called the 5' RACE reads with MiXCR. The table has about 320,000 distinct CDR3 sequences, about 4.5% seen once. Material: PBMCs, obtained 15 days after the yellow fever booster vaccination. The receptors come from a man aged 18 to 30 who received the YFV17D yellow fever vaccine.

The V and J genes are TRBV4-3 and TRBJ1-6; D not resolved. Per germline, CDR1 LGHNA and CDR2 YSLEER. CDR3 length: 16 amino acids. Trimming left V 6 bases short and J 0 bases short, with 12 bases between. The CDR3 DNA reads TGCGCCAGCAGTCCCGTGTGGCCCTCCTATAATTCACCCCTCCACTTT. This encodes CASSPVWPSYNSPLHF.

The chain joins TRBV9 to TRBJ1-2; D uncertain. Germline loops: CDR1 SGDLS, CDR2 YYNGEE. The CDR3 sequence is 15 residues long. V was pared by 0 bases and J by 3 bases, with 12 bases between. The CDR3 region has the DNA TGTGCCAGCAGCGTAGGGGCAGAAAATTACTATGGCTACACCTTC. It specifies CASSVGAENYYGYTF.

Many counts were recorded for this clonotype. This sequence joins TRBV5-1 and TRBJ1-1; a weak D match, TRBD1 (6 bases). Between the trimmed V and J ends, which lost 0 bases and 11 bases, there was a span of 17 bases. The length of the CDR3 is 14 residues. Germline lookup yields CDR1 SGHRS and CDR2 YFSETQ. CDR3 residues: CASSLATGSGEAFF. CDR3 in DNA: TGCGCCAGCAGCTTGGCCACAGGGTCGGGGGAGGCTTTCTTT. Supplemented by reference TRBV5-1 and TRBJ1-1, the full variable domain reads KAGVTQTPRYLIKTRGQQVTLSCSPISGHRSVSWYQQTPGQGLQFLFEYFSETQRNKGNFPGRFSGRQFSNSRSEMNVSTLELGDSALYLCASSLATGSGEAFFGQGTRLTVV.

In this sample, this clonotype turned up many times. The genes are TRBV7-2 and TRBJ2-1; a possible D gene is TRBD2 (5 bases). The CDR3 has 14 amino acids. From germline, CDR1 is SGHTA and CDR2 FQGNSA. Trimming removed 2 bases at V and 10 bases at J, with 15 bases between. The CDR3 spells CASSLLAVGREQFF. The CDR3 DNA sequence: TGTGCCAGCAGCTTACTAGCCGTCGGGCGGGAGCAGTTCTTC.

This clonotype was seen a handful of times. The V and J genes are TRBV7-6 and TRBJ2-3, with TRBD1 identical over 9 bases. The junction had 8 bases not matched to a gene; V was cut back by 5 bases and J by 2 bases. The CDR3 consists of 16 residues. Germline values: CDR1 SGHVS, CDR2 FNYEAQ. CDR3 coding DNA: TGTGCCAGCAGCCAAGAGGGACAGGGATCCACAGATACGCAGTATTTT. It encodes CASSQEGQGSTDTQYF.

This sequence joins TRBV19 and TRBJ1-5, with 9 bases identical to TRBD1. The germline CDR1 and CDR2 sequences are LNHDA and SQIVND (reference sequence). The J segment lost 11 bases and the V segment lost 7 bases, leaving 6 bases of the junction unmatched. The CDR3 is 12 amino acids. The CDR3 protein is CASTGQGWSQHF. The CDR3 DNA reads as TGTGCCAGTACGGGACAGGGTTGGTCCCAGCATTTT.

This clonotype was seen at least ten times. The chain employs TRBV9 and TRBJ1-3, with 9 bases aligning to TRBD1. Germline V gene lookup returns CDR1 SGDLS and CDR2 YYNGEE. V was pared by 4 bases and J by 7 bases, with 15 bases of the junction left unmatched. This CDR3 region has 17 residues. The CDR3 coding sequence is TGTGCCAGCAGCCCGCAAAGGGGGGACAGGGTGTACAACACCATATATTTT. Protein: CASSPQRGDRVYNTIYF.

The CDR3 DNA is TGTGCCAGCAGCTTTTGGATCACAGATACGCAGTATTTT. Translated, it gives CASSFWITDTQYF. This sequence joins TRBV5-4 and TRBJ2-3; D not certain. Trimming took off 2 bases at V and 2 bases at J, with 6 bases between the two ends. This CDR3 contains 13 residues. From germline, CDR1 is SGHNT and CDR2 YYREEE (reference sequence).

This clonotype was counted at least ten times. The chain recombines TRBV5-1 with TRBJ2-5, with 12 bases lining up with TRBD2. The length of the CDR3 is 15 residues. Germline V gene sequence: CDR1 SGHRS, CDR2 YFSETQ. V dropped 4 bases and J dropped 2; count of bases not matched to a gene: 3. CDR3 DNA sequence: TGCGCCAGCAGCCCCGGACTAGCGGGGCAAGAGACCCAGTACTTC. This gives the protein CASSPGLAGQETQYF.

There are a few counts of this clonotype. The CDR3: CASSSLRTVLGPQHF. The CDR3 DNA reads TGTGCCAGCAGTTCCTTAAGGACTGTGTTAGGGCCCCAGCATTTT. V is TRBV6-5 and J is TRBJ1-5; no clear D. This CDR3 has 15 residues. Germline assignment: CDR1 MNHEY and CDR2 SVGAGI. The V gene lost 4 bases and the J gene lost 9 bases, with 19 bases spanning the gap.

In its sample, this clonotype was seen many times. CDR3 sequence reads: CASSLDRVFDGYTF. The DNA of the CDR3 is TGTGCCAGCAGCTTGGACAGGGTTTTTGATGGCTACACCTTC. V gene TRBV5-6 combines with J gene TRBJ1-2; TRBD1 might be the D (6 bases). Germline-derived CDR1 and CDR2 are SGHDT and YYEEEE. Trimming pared 0 bases from V and 6 bases from J, leaving 12 bases between. This CDR3 region has 14 residues.

The sample holds many counts of this clonotype. The J gene is TRBJ1-2, the V gene TRBV7-9; 7 bases fit TRBD1. The J segment lost 0 bases and the V segment lost 5 bases, leaving 3 bases of the junction unmatched. In germline, CDR1 is SEHNR, CDR2 FQNEAQ (reference sequence). This CDR3 is built from 14 residues. The CDR3 bases are TGTGCCAGCAGCCCGACAGGGACTAACTATGGCTACACCTTC. It specifies CASSPTGTNYGYTF.

This rearrangement joins TRBV7-2 to TRBJ2-1, with a possible D match to TRBD1 (6 bases). V was cut by 1 base and J by 12 bases, with 19 bases left in between. Germline V gene data show CDR1 as SGHTA and CDR2 as FQGNSA. This CDR3 has 15 residues. CDR3 bases: TGTGCCAGCAGCTTAGAACCAGGACAGCGGTTTGGGCAGTTCTTC. Amino acid sequence: CASSLEPGQRFGQFF.

This sequence joins TRBV3-1 and TRBJ1-4; D not resolved. This CDR3 comprises 14 residues. Germline V gives CDR1 LGHDT, CDR2 YNNKEL (reference sequence). The V gene lost 0 bases and the J gene lost 4 bases, with 6 bases spanning the gap. The DNA of the CDR3 is TGTGCCAGCAGCCAAGATCGGGTTAATGAAAAACTGTTTTTT. Translating gives CASSQDRVNEKLFF.

The sample holds many counts of this clonotype. The chain employs TRBV12-3 or TRBV12-4 and TRBJ2-7; TRBD1 agrees at 8 bases. The CDR3 loop spans 15 amino acids. Trimming removed 6 bases from V and 5 bases from J; junction bases left unmatched: 12. CDR3 residues: CASSYFRTGKNEQYV. CDR3 bases: TGTGCCAGCAGCTACTTTAGGACAGGGAAGAACGAGCAGTACGTC.

This clonotype was seen ten or more times. The chain carries TRBV20-1 and TRBJ2-7; the D gene is possibly TRBD1 (5 bases). Germline assignment: CDR1 DFQATT and CDR2 SNEGSKA (reference sequence). The CDR3 has 15 amino acids. The germline V and J ends were trimmed by 5 bases and 1 base, with 18 bases remaining between them. The CDR3 sequence is CSALKVDSFSYEQYF. The CDR3 DNA reads TGCAGTGCTTTAAAGGTTGACAGTTTTTCCTACGAGCAGTACTTC.

In this sample, this clonotype turned up many times. The chain uses TRBV29-1 and TRBJ2-3; 9 bases agree with TRBD1. This CDR3 region has 14 residues. The V segment lost 3 bases and the J segment 6 bases; nucleotides outside the gene matches: 7. The germline V gene encodes CDR1 SQVTM and CDR2 ANQGSEA. In DNA form, the CDR3 reads TGCAGCGTTGATCTCCAGGGACAGGGCGATACGCAGTATTTT. It yields the protein CSVDLQGQGDTQYF.

This clonotype has a count of ten or more. This chain joins TRBV20-1 and TRBJ1-2; D possibly corresponds to TRBD1 (6 bases). The germline V gene has CDR1 DFQATT and CDR2 SNEGSKA (reference sequence). This CDR3 comprises 12 residues. V was cut by 1 base and J by 4 bases, with 7 bases left in between. In DNA, the CDR3 is TGCAGTGCTAGAGCGGACAGCTATGGCTACACCTTC. Protein product: CSARADSYGYTF.

There are a few counts of this clonotype. The CDR3 here is CASSSRQGTGEQYF. In nucleotides, the CDR3 is TGTGCCAGCAGCTCGAGACAGGGAACGGGCGAGCAGTACTTC. The chain combines TRBV5-4 with TRBJ2-7; 7 positions match TRBD1. CDR1 and CDR2 (germline): SGHNT, YYREEE (reference sequence). The CDR3 loop spans 14 amino acids. V dropped 3 bases and J dropped 6; count of bases not matched to a gene: 9.

This clonotype has a handful of counts. CDR3 loop: CASSPGVLGDEKLFF. The CDR3 DNA follows: TGCGCCAGCAGCCCCGGTGTACTCGGGGATGAAAAACTGTTTTTT. This chain connects TRBV4-1 to TRBJ1-4, with D hard to call. Between the trimmed V and J ends, which lost 4 bases and 6 bases, there was a span of 15 bases. This CDR3 is built from 15 residues. Germline CDR1 MGHRA, CDR2 YSYEKL.

This clonotype was seen repeatedly, ten times or more. The chain recombines TRBV10-3 with TRBJ2-2, with D unclear. The germline V gene has CDR1 ENHRY and CDR2 SYGVKD. The CDR3 is 14 residues long. Trimming removed 0 bases from V and 6 bases from J, with 8 bases in between. CDR3 in amino acids: CAISESHAAGELFF. The DNA for the CDR3 is TGTGCCATCAGTGAGTCACACGCTGCCGGGGAGCTGTTTTTT.

The chain couples TRBV7-8 to TRBJ2-7; weak D call: TRBD1 (5 bases). Germline V gives CDR1 SGHVS, CDR2 FQNEAQ. V was pared by 1 base and J by 2 bases, with 12 bases between. This CDR3 region has 15 residues. CDR3 loop: CASSLGRTRAYEQYF. In DNA, the CDR3 is TGTGCCAGCAGCTTAGGCCGGACAAGGGCCTACGAGCAGTACTTC.

This clonotype was counted between two and nine times. V and J are TRBV7-8 and TRBJ1-5; D is uncertain. This CDR3 has 15 amino acids. CDR1 is SGHVS and CDR2 is FQNEAQ in the germline V gene. Trimming left V 3 bases short and J 0 bases short, with 9 bases between. CDR3 protein: CASSFGRLSNQPQHF. DNA of the CDR3: TGTGCCAGCAGCTTCGGTCGGCTTAGCAATCAGCCCCAGCATTTT.

This clonotype showed up just a few times. This chain uses TRBV20-1 with TRBJ2-3; TRBD2 matches at 12 bases. CDR1 is DFQATT and CDR2 is SNEGSKA in the germline V gene (reference sequence). Losses at the gene ends were 7 bases for V and 2 bases for J; bases not matched to a gene: 4. There are 14 residues in the CDR3. The CDR3 nucleotides read TGCAGTGGGAGACTAGCGGGGGCCACAGATACGCAGTATTTT. This gives the protein CSGRLAGATDTQYF.

The chain has TRBV11-2 and TRBJ2-1, with 9 bases identical to TRBD2. The germline gives CDR1 SGHAT, CDR2 FQNNGV. V trimming: 0 bases; J trimming: 10 bases; junction bases outside the gene matches: 13. This CDR3 spans 17 amino acids. This CDR3 reads CASSLEPGLAGALEQFF. The CDR3 nucleotides read TGTGCCAGCAGCTTAGAACCGGGACTAGCAGGGGCGTTAGAGCAGTTCTTC.

This clonotype was seen many times. V is TRBV7-6 and J is TRBJ1-2; D is unclear. V lost 1 base, J lost 6 bases, and 9 bases lay in between. Germline V lookup: CDR1 SGHVS, CDR2 FNYEAQ. CDR3 length equals 13 residues. For the CDR3, the DNA is TGTGCCAGCAGCTTAGAGTCTGGGAATGGCTACACCTTC. The encoded protein is CASSLESGNGYTF.

As for this clonotype: An end of the junction differs from the germline gene, which may be a read error. This chain connects TRBV7-6 to TRBJ2-7, with 9 bases matching TRBD1. The length of the CDR3 is 13 residues. Germline lookup yields CDR1 SGHVS and CDR2 FNYEAQ. CDR3 in amino acids: CASSSNNGDRANF. The CDR3 DNA follows: TGTGCCAGCAGCTCCAATAACGGGGACAGGGCCAACTTC.

This clonotype was recorded at least ten times. This chain connects TRBV28 to TRBJ1-1, with D possibly TRBD1 on 6 matching bases. From germline, CDR1 is MDHEN and CDR2 SYDVKM. The length of the CDR3 is 12 residues. V gave up 7 bases and J gave up 8 bases, with 14 bases separating them. The chain's CDR3 is CASISPGGEAFF. The CDR3 nucleotides read TGTGCCAGCATCTCACCGGGGGGCGAAGCTTTCTTT.

This clonotype was counted at least ten times. The gene calls are TRBV4-1 and TRBJ2-7; TRBD1 matches 8 bases. This CDR3 is 14 amino acids long. V was pared by 3 bases and J by 5 bases, with 6 bases of the junction left unmatched. The germline gives CDR1 MGHRA, CDR2 YSYEKL. The CDR3 loop is CASSQTTGAHEQYF. CDR3 DNA: TGCGCCAGCAGCCAGACGACAGGGGCCCACGAGCAGTACTTC.